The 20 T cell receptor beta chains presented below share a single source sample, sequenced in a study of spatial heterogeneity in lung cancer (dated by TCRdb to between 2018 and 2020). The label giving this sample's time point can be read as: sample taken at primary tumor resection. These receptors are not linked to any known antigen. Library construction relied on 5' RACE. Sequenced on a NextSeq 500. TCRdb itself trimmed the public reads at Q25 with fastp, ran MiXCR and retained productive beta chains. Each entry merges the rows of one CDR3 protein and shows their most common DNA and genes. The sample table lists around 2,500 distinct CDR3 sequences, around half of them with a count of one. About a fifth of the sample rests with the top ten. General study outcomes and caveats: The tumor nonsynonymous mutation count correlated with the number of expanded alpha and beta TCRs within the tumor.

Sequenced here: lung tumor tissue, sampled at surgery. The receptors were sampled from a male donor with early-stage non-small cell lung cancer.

The CDR3: CASSLEGYNEQFF. CDR3 bases: TGTGCCAGCAGCTTAGAGGGCTACAATGAGCAGTTCTTC. The chain carries TRBV11-2 and TRBJ2-1, with D unclear. This CDR3 is built from 13 residues. The ends were cut back, 0 bases at V and 3 bases at J, with 3 bases in the middle. The germline V gene encodes CDR1 SGHAT and CDR2 FQNNGV.

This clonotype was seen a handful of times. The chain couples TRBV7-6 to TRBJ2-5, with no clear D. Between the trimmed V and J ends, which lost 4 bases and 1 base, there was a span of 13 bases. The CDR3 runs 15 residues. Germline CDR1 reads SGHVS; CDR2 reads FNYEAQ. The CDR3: CASSSPRQPQETQYF. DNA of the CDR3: TGTGCCAGCAGCTCCCCGAGGCAGCCCCAAGAGACCCAGTACTTC.

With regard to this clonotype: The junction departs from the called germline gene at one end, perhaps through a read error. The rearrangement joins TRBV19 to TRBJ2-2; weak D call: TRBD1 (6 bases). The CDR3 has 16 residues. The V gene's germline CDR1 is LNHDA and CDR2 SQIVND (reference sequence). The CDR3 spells CVSSIGGSDNTGELFF. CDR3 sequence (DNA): TGTGTCAGTAGTATAGGGGGTAGCGATAACACCGGGGAGCTGTTTTTT.

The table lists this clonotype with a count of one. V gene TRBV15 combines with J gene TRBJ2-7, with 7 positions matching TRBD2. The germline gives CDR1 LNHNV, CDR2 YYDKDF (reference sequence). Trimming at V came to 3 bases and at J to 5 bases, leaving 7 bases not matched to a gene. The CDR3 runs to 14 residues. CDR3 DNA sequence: TGTGCCACCAGCAGCCGGGGGGTCGGGCACGAGCAGTACTTC. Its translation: CATSSRGVGHEQYF.

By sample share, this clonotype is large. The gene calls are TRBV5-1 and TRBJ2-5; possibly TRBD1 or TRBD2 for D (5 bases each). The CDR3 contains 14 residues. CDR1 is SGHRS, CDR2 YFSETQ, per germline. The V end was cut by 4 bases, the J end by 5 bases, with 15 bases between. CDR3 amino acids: CASSAGTDGETQYF. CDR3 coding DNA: TGCGCCAGCAGCGCCGGGACGGATGGGGAGACCCAGTACTTC.

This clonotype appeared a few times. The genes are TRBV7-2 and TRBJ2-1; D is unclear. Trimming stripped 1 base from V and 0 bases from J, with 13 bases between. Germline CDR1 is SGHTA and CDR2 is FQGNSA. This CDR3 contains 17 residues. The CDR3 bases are TGTGCCAGCAGCTTAGTTGGCGGACGGAGCTCCTACAATGAGCAGTTCTTC. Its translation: CASSLVGGRSSYNEQFF.

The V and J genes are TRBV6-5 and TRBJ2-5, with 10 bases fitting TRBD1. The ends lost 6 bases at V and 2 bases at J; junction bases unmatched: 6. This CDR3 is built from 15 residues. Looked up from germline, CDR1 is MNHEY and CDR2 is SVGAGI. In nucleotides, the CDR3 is TGTGCCAGCAGCTACGCGGGACAGGGGCAAGAGACCCAGTACTTC. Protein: CASSYAGQGQETQYF.

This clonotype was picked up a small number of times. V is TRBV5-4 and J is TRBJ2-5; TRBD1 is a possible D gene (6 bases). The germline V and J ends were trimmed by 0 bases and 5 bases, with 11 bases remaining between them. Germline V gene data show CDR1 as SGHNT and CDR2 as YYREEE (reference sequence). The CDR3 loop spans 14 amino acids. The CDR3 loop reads CASSLETRGETQYF. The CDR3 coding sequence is TGTGCCAGCAGCTTGGAAACCAGGGGTGAGACCCAGTACTTC.

CDR3 amino acids: CSARDGGSSYEQYF. For the CDR3, the DNA is TGCAGTGCTAGAGATGGGGGTAGCTCCTACGAGCAGTACTTC. The genes are TRBV20-1 and TRBJ2-7, with D tentatively TRBD1 or TRBD2 (5 bases each). The CDR3 consists of 14 residues. The V end lost 0 bases, the J end lost 0 bases, and 9 bases lay between the germline ends. Per germline, CDR1 DFQATT and CDR2 SNEGSKA (reference sequence).

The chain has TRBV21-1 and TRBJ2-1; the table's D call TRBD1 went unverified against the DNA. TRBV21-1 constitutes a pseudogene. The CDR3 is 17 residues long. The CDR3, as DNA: TGTGCCAGCACTACCCATTCTAGGGGACACCACTCCAATGAGCAGTTCTTC. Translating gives CASTTHSRGHHSNEQFF.

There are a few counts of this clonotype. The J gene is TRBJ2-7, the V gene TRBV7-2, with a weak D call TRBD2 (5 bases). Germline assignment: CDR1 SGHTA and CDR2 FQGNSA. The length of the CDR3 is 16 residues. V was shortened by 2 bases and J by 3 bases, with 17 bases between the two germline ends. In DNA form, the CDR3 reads TGTGCCAGCAGCTTAACGAAACTAGTCTGGGACTACGAGCAGTACTTC. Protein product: CASSLTKLVWDYEQYF.

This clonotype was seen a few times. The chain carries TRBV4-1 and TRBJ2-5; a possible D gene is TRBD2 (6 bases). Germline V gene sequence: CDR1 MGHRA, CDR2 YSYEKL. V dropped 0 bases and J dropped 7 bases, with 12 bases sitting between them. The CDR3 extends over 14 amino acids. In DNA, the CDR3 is TGCGCCAGCAGCCAAGATGGCCAGGGAGGGACCCAGTACTTC. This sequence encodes CASSQDGQGGTQYF.

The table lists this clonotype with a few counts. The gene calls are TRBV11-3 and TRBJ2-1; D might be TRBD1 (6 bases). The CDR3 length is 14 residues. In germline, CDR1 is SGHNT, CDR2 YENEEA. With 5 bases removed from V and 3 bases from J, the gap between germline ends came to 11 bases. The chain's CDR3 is CASSPLGGYNEQFF. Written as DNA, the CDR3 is TGTGCCAGCAGCCCTCTAGGGGGCTACAATGAGCAGTTCTTC. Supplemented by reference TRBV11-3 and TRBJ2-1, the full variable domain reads EAGVVQSPRYKIIEKKQPVAFWCNPISGHNTLYWYLQNLGQGPELLIRYENEEAVDDSQLPKDRFSAERLKGVDSTLKIQPAELGDSAVYLCASSPLGGYNEQFFGPGTRLTVL.

CDR3 protein: CASSESAGRNTGELFF. CDR3 DNA: TGCGCCAGCAGTGAGTCAGCGGGACGAAACACCGGGGAGCTGTTTTTT. This chain joins TRBV10-1 and TRBJ2-2; 7 bases line up with TRBD2. This CDR3 spans 16 amino acids. V lost 0 bases, J lost 2 bases, and 3 bases stayed unmatched. Per the germline V gene, CDR1 is WNHNN and CDR2 is SYGVQD (reference sequence).

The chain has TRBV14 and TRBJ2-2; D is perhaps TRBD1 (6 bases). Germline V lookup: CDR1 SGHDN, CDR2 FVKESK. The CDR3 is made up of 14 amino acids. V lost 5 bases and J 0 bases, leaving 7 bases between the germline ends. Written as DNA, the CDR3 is TGTGCCAGCAGCTGGACAGCGAACACCGGGGAGCTGTTTTTT. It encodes CASSWTANTGELFF.

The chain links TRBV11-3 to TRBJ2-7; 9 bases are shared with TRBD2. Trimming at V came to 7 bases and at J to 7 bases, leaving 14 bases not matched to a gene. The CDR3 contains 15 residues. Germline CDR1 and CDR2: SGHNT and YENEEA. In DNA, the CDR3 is TGTGCCAGCACCTTTAGCGGGGGTCTTCCTGGGGAGCAGTACTTC. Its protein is CASTFSGGLPGEQYF.

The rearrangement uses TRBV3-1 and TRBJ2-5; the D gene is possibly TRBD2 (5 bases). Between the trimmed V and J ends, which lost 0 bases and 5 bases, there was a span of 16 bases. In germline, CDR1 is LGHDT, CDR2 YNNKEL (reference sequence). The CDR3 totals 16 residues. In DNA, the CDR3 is TGTGCCAGCAGCCAAGATATAGGGAGCCTAGGGGAGACCCAGTACTTC. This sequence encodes CASSQDIGSLGETQYF.

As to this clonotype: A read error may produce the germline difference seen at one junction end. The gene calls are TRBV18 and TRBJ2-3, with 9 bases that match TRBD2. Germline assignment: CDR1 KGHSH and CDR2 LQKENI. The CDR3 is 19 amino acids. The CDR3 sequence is CTSSQDSPSGDGGTDTQYF. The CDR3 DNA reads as TGTACCAGCTCACAAGACTCGCCTAGCGGGGATGGAGGGACAGATACGCAGTATTTT.

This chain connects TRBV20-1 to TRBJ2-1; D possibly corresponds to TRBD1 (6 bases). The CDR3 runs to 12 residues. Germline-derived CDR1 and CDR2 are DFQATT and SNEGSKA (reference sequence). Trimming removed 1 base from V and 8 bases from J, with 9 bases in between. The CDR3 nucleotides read TGCAGTGCTAGAGTAGAGGGGGATGAGCAGTTCTTC. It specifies CSARVEGDEQFF.

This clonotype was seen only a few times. The CDR3 DNA is TGTGCCAGCAGTTTGCGGGGGATGAAATCTGGAGCCTCCAATGAGCAGTTCTTC. This sequence encodes CASSLRGMKSGASNEQFF. The V and J genes are TRBV27 and TRBJ2-1, with 7 bases identical to TRBD2. Germline CDR1 and CDR2: MNHEY and SMNVEV (reference sequence). This CDR3 is 18 amino acids long. V was pared by 3 bases and J by 6 bases, with 17 bases of the junction left unmatched.